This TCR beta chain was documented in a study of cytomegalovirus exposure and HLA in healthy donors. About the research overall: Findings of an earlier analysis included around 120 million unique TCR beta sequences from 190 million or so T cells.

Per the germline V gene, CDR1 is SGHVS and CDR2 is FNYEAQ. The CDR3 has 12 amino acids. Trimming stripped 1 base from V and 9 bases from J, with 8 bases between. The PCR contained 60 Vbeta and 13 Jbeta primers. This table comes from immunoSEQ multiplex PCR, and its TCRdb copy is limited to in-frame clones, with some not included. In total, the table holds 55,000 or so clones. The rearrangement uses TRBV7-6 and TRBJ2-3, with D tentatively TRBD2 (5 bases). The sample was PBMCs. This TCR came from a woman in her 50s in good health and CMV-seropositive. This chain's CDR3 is CASSLGPGTQYF. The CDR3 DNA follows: TGTGCCAGCAGCTTAGGGCCGGGAACGCAGTATTTT.